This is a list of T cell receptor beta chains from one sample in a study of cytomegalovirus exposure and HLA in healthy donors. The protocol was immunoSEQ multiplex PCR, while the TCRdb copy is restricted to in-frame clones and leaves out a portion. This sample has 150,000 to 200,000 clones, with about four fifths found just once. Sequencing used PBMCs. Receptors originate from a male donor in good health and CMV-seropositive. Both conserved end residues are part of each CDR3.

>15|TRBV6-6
CASSGVAGGQYEQYF
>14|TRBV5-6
CASSFKDRGIEQYF
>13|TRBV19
CASSSRMNTEAFF
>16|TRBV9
CASSARQGVSNQPQHF
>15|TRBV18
CASSPSHITGNTIYF
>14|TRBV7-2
CASSSAGTSYEQYF
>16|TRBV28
CASNSGTSGKDGEQFF
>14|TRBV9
CASSVGTGNTEAFF
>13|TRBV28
CASSFSRIYGYTF
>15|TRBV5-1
CASSNDRLSGNTIYF
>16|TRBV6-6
CASVPLAGSNTGELFF
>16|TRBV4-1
CASSQDDSLAKNIQYF
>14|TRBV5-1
CASSFGLYTGELFF
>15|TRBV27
CASSSGLAGGRTQYF
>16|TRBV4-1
CASSQDPLGALGGYTF
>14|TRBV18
CASSAGRSTGELFF
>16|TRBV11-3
CASSSPDRGAGNEQFF